The 22 T cell receptor beta chains below were found in one sample sequenced in a study of identifying expanded T cells in peripheral blood. Produced via immunoSEQ multiplex PCR; TCRdb's table is partial and in-frame only. The data contain fewer than 110,000 clones, approximately 90% of them singletons. Sequencing input: blood. The receptor set was obtained from a person aged 18-69 years in good health.

The J gene is TRBJ1-2, the V gene TRBV7-2; 8 positions agree with TRBD1. The V gene's germline CDR1 is SGHTA and CDR2 FQGNSA. The CDR3 spans 17 residues. V trimming: 6 bases; J trimming: 0 bases; junction bases outside the gene matches: 12. The chain's CDR3 is CASSPEGTGMTNYGYTF. The CDR3 DNA follows: TGTGCCAGCAGTCCAGAGGGGACAGGAATGACTAACTATGGCTACACCTTC.

CDR3 amino acids: CASSRYNQETQYF. The CDR3 DNA follows: TGTGCCAGCAGCCGCTACAACCAAGAGACCCAGTACTTC. V is TRBV7-2 and J is TRBJ2-5; D is ambiguous. V shed 5 bases and J shed 0 bases, with 7 bases lying between them. The CDR3 runs to 13 residues. The V gene's germline CDR1 is SGHTA and CDR2 FQGNSA.

This clone showed up just once. The chain couples TRBV28 to TRBJ1-1; D unclear. The CDR3 consists of 11 residues. With 7 bases removed from V and 8 bases from J, the gap between germline ends came to 11 bases. Germline V gene sequence: CDR1 MDHEN, CDR2 SYDVKM. CDR3 nucleotide sequence: TGTGCCAGCACCCCTGGAAGGGAAGCTTTCTTT. It specifies CASTPGREAFF.

The chain links TRBV2 to TRBJ1-5; D remains unclear. Germline CDR1 reads SNHLY; CDR2 reads FYNNEI. This CDR3 is built from 15 residues. The V gene lost 7 bases and the J gene lost 0 bases, with 13 bases spanning the gap. The CDR3 DNA follows: TGTGCCAGCATGGAAGGCACTCATAGCAATCAGCCCCAGCATTTT. This sequence encodes CASMEGTHSNQPQHF.

The chain combines TRBV9 with TRBJ2-1; D might be TRBD1 (6 bases). This CDR3 spans 15 amino acids. Germline V gene sequence: CDR1 SGDLS, CDR2 YYNGEE. The ends were cut back, 4 bases at V and 2 bases at J, with 13 bases in the middle. The CDR3 here is CASSTTGSPYNEQFF. In DNA, the CDR3 is TGTGCCAGCAGCACTACAGGGTCCCCCTACAATGAGCAGTTCTTC.

The chain recombines TRBV5-1 with TRBJ2-1; TRBD1 matches at 10 bases. With 4 bases clipped from V and 14 bases from J, the junction kept 15 bases outside the gene matches. Germline CDR1 is SGHRS and CDR2 is YFSETQ. CDR3 length equals 15 residues. The CDR3 nucleotides read TGCGCCAGCAGCCCAGGACAGGGGGTAGCAATCCGGGAGTTCTTC. Translated, it gives CASSPGQGVAIREFF. Supplemented by reference TRBV5-1 and TRBJ2-1, the full variable domain reads KAGVTQTPRYLIKTRGQQVTLSCSPISGHRSVSWYQQTPGQGLQFLFEYFSETQRNKGNFPGRFSGRQFSNSRSEMNVSTLELGDSALYLCASSPGQGVAIREFFGPGTRLTVL.

The J gene is TRBJ1-4, the V gene TRBV4-3; D gene uncertain. The CDR3 length is 15 residues. Germline V CDR1 and CDR2: LGHNA, YSLEER. Between the trimmed V and J ends, which lost 3 bases and 5 bases, there was a span of 13 bases. CDR3 nucleotide sequence: TGCGCCAGCAGCCATGAGGGCCTGAGGAATGAAAAACTGTTTTTT. Translating it yields CASSHEGLRNEKLFF.

The chain recombines TRBV6-6 with TRBJ1-6; D may be TRBD1 (5 bases). From germline, CDR1 is MNHNY and CDR2 SVGAGI (reference sequence). Trimming removed 6 bases from V and 12 bases from J, with 15 bases in between. The CDR3 sequence is 13 residues long. CDR3 DNA sequence: TGTGCCAGCAGACCGACGGCTCAGGGACCCCTCCACTTT. Residues: CASRPTAQGPLHF.

The J gene is TRBJ2-5, the V gene TRBV6-5; perhaps TRBD1 as D (5 bases). From germline, CDR1 is MNHEY and CDR2 SVGAGI. This CDR3 is 12 amino acids long. V gave up 6 bases and J gave up 10 bases, with 15 bases separating them. CDR3 bases: TGTGCCAGCAGCGCAGGGCGATCAAACCAGTACTTC. Amino acids: CASSAGRSNQYF.

V usage is TRBV18 and J usage is TRBJ1-4; tentatively, D is TRBD1 (5 bases). Looked up from germline, CDR1 is KGHSH and CDR2 is LQKENI. V was trimmed by 3 bases and J by 0 bases, leaving 14 bases between them. The length of the CDR3 is 17 residues. CDR3 amino acids: CASSPRGLSPTNEKLFF. The DNA for the CDR3 is TGTGCCAGCTCACCCCGGGGCCTTTCCCCAACTAATGAAAAACTGTTTTTT.

This chain joins TRBV4-1 and TRBJ1-1; D ambiguous. V shed 3 bases and J shed 1 base, with 9 bases lying between them. The V gene's germline CDR1 is MGHRA and CDR2 YSYEKL. CDR3 size: 14 residues. The CDR3 reads CASSQKVGNTEAFF. Written as DNA, the CDR3 is TGCGCCAGCAGCCAGAAGGTGGGGAACACTGAAGCTTTCTTT.

J is TRBJ1-6 and V is TRBV10-3; no definite D call. V lost 6 bases and J lost 6, with 12 bases in between. There are 14 residues in the CDR3. Germline values: CDR1 ENHRY, CDR2 SYGVKD. CDR3 sequence (DNA): TGTGCCATCAGCCAAACAGATGTTAATTCACCCCTCCACTTT. This sequence encodes CAISQTDVNSPLHF.

V gene TRBV5-1 combines with J gene TRBJ1-1; D may be TRBD1 (6 bases). V was trimmed by 0 bases and J by 10 bases, leaving 28 bases between them. Germline-derived CDR1 and CDR2 are SGHRS and YFSETQ. CDR3 length equals 18 residues. CDR3 DNA sequence: TGCGCCAGCAGCTTGGACCTGGGGGCGGACACCCGCATAGGCGGAGCTTTCTTT. Protein product: CASSLDLGADTRIGGAFF. The entire variable domain, with the rest obtained from reference TRBV5-1 and TRBJ1-1, is as follows: KAGVTQTPRYLIKTRGQQVTLSCSPISGHRSVSWYQQTPGQGLQFLFEYFSETQRNKGNFPGRFSGRQFSNSRSEMNVSTLELGDSALYLCASSLDLGADTRIGGAFFGQGTRLTVV.

The chain joins TRBV11-3 to TRBJ2-3, with 10 bases that match TRBD2. V lost 5 bases, J lost 5 bases, and 13 bases stayed unmatched. The germline V gene encodes CDR1 SGHNT and CDR2 YENEEA. The CDR3 covers 17 residues. CDR3 in amino acids: CASSQSGPSGGKDTQYF. CDR3 DNA sequence: TGTGCCAGCAGCCAGAGCGGGCCTAGCGGGGGAAAAGATACGCAGTATTTT.

The chain employs TRBV6-5 and TRBJ1-1; a possible D gene is TRBD1 (5 bases). V lost 10 bases and J lost 3, with 18 bases in between. Germline assignment: CDR1 MNHEY and CDR2 SVGAGI. The CDR3 runs to 14 residues. CDR3 protein: CATASGPADTEAFF. The CDR3 coding sequence is TGTGCCACAGCGTCAGGGCCCGCGGACACTGAAGCTTTCTTT.

This CDR3 is CSAVKGTGDTDTQYF. Written as DNA, the CDR3 is TGCAGCGCCGTAAAAGGGACAGGGGACACAGATACGCAGTATTTT. V and J are TRBV29-1 and TRBJ2-3; 10 bases agree with TRBD1. Germline trimming cut 7 bases from V and 2 bases from J; bases unmatched to any gene: 9. The CDR3 length is 15 residues. CDR1 SQVTM and CDR2 ANQGSEA come from the germline V gene.

The rearrangement joins TRBV6-5 to TRBJ1-2; possibly TRBD1 for D (6 bases). This CDR3 region has 14 residues. The germline V and J ends were trimmed by 5 bases and 3 bases, with 13 bases remaining between them. Germline CDR1 reads MNHEY; CDR2 reads SVGAGI. The CDR3 here is CASSTGWRDYGYTF. Here the CDR3 DNA reads TGTGCCAGCAGTACAGGGTGGCGGGACTATGGCTACACCTTC.

This sequence joins TRBV4-3 and TRBJ1-1; no definite D call. Germline lookup yields CDR1 LGHNA and CDR2 YSLEER. The germline V and J ends were trimmed by 2 bases and 2 bases, with 6 bases remaining between them. This CDR3 contains 13 residues. This CDR3 is CASSQTANTEAFF. The CDR3, as DNA: TGCGCCAGCAGCCAAACAGCTAACACTGAAGCTTTCTTT.

The genes are TRBV6-6 and TRBJ2-5; 14 bases are a match to TRBD2. The length of the CDR3 is 16 residues. The germline gives CDR1 MNHNY, CDR2 SVGAGI (reference sequence). V shed 6 bases and J 5 bases; nucleotides not matched to a gene: 8. This CDR3 is CASRPGTSGGGETQYF. Here the CDR3 DNA reads TGTGCCAGCAGACCCGGGACTAGCGGGGGCGGGGAGACCCAGTACTTC.

The chain has TRBV7-2 and TRBJ2-5; the D gene is possibly TRBD2 (6 bases). With 2 bases removed from V and 7 bases from J, the gap between germline ends came to 17 bases. The germline V gene encodes CDR1 SGHTA and CDR2 FQGNSA. The CDR3 covers 15 residues. CDR3 bases: TGTGCCAGCAGCTTAATCGGCGGGGCGCTAGGGACCCAGTACTTC. Amino acids: CASSLIGGALGTQYF.

This clone has just a few counts. The chain has TRBV9 and TRBJ1-1, with TRBD1 as a possible D gene (5 bases). Per germline, CDR1 SGDLS and CDR2 YYNGEE. This CDR3 comprises 14 residues. Trimming removed 2 bases at V and 2 bases at J, with 10 bases between. The CDR3 bases are TGTGCCAGCAGCGTCCAGGGCTTCAACACTGAAGCTTTCTTT. Amino acids: CASSVQGFNTEAFF.

This rearrangement joins TRBV2 to TRBJ1-2, with unresolved D. V was pared by 7 bases and J by 6 bases, with 9 bases between. The germline CDR1 and CDR2 sequences are SNHLY and FYNNEI. The CDR3 has 11 residues. CDR3 residues: CASILWDGYTF. CDR3 nucleotide sequence: TGTGCCAGCATCTTGTGGGATGGCTACACCTTC. Filled out from reference TRBV2 and TRBJ1-2, the complete variable domain reads EPEVTQTPSHQVTQMGQEVILRCVPISNHLYFYWYRQILGQKVEFLVSFYNNEISEKSEIFDDQFSVERPDGSNFTLKIRSTKLEDSAMYFCASILWDGYTFGSGTRLTVV.